A selection of T cell receptor beta chains follows, all from one sample in a study of shared clonotypes between healthy human individuals. The repertoire was sequenced with immunoSEQ multiplex PCR; TCRdb's copy has only in-frame clones and lacks some. The sample includes about 2.4 million clones, 80% to 95% of them seen just once. Material for sequencing was naive CD4+ T cells from PBMCs. Source of these receptors: a man between 18 and 29 years old in good health. Some clones in this sample may be carry-over from other donors' samples. Each CDR3 is given with its conserved first and last residue. The D gene is left open where the match is weak. Size tells how often a clone was seen (once, few, many) or the class of an expanded clone, and some rows leave it out.

V	D	size	J	CDR3	DNA
TRBV7-9	TRBD2	.	TRBJ2-1	CASSLSLAGIIYEQFF	TGTGCCAGCAGCTTAAGTCTAGCGGGAATCATCTATGAGCAGTTCTTC
TRBV11-2	.	.	TRBJ1-2	CASSRAVDGYTF	TGTGCCAGCAGCCGGGCCGTTGATGGCTACACCTTC
TRBV28	TRBD1	.	TRBJ2-2	CASSLLGTRLDRVRPGELFF	TGTGCCAGCAGTTTACTCGGCACCCGCCTCGACAGGGTACGTCCCGGGGAGCTGTTTTTT
TRBV28	.	.	TRBJ1-1	CASSALNTEAFF	TGTGCCAGCAGTGCCCTCAACACTGAAGCTTTCTTT
TRBV18	.	.	TRBJ1-4	CASSLNRARHNEKLFF	TGTGCCAGCTCACTAAACCGGGCGAGACATAATGAAAAACTGTTTTTT
TRBV30	TRBD1	few	TRBJ1-4	CAWSWTGDNEKLFF	TGTGCCTGGAGTTGGACAGGGGACAATGAAAAACTGTTTTTT
TRBV29-1	TRBD2	.	TRBJ2-1	CSVAKTSGLVEQFF	TGCAGCGTTGCTAAGACTAGCGGTCTTGTTGAGCAGTTCTTC
TRBV9	.	.	TRBJ2-1	CASSVEGRLYNEQFF	TGTGCCAGCAGCGTAGAAGGGAGGCTATACAATGAGCAGTTCTTC
TRBV5-1	TRBD1	.	TRBJ2-7	CASSTNTGVEQYF	TGCGCCAGCAGCACCAACACAGGGGTCGAGCAGTACTTC
TRBV6-5	.	.	TRBJ2-1	CASSRLDDEQFF	TGTGCCAGCAGCCGACTAGACGATGAGCAGTTCTTC
TRBV5-6	.	.	TRBJ2-1	CASSFGNYNEQFF	TGTGCCAGCAGCTTTGGTAACTACAATGAGCAGTTCTTC
TRBV5-1	TRBD2	.	TRBJ2-5	CASSYGTNQETQYF	TGCGCCAGCAGCTACGGGACTAACCAAGAGACCCAGTACTTC
TRBV4-1	TRBD2	.	TRBJ2-1	CASSSLYGTSYNEQFF	TGCGCCAGCAGCTCCTTATATGGGACTAGTTACAATGAGCAGTTCTTC
TRBV9	.	.	TRBJ1-1	CASSEGGAQDTEAFF	TGTGCCAGCAGCGAGGGGGGGGCGCAGGACACTGAAGCTTTCTTT
TRBV5-6	TRBD2	.	TRBJ2-1	CASSLILAGDLNEQFF	TGTGCCAGCAGCCTAATACTAGCGGGGGATTTGAATGAGCAGTTCTTC
TRBV28	.	.	TRBJ2-7	CASSLTFYEQYF	TGTGCCAGCAGCCTCACCTTCTACGAGCAGTACTTC
TRBV10-1	.	.	TRBJ2-2	CASPPHGRTNTGELFF	TGCGCCAGCCCACCCCACGGACGGACGAACACCGGGGAGCTGTTTTTT
TRBV5-1	TRBD2	.	TRBJ2-1	CASSRGTSGSSYNEQFF	TGCGCCAGCAGCCGTGGGACTAGCGGGAGCTCCTACAATGAGCAGTTCTTC
TRBV5-1	.	.	TRBJ1-1	CASSLQGPNTEAFF	TGCGCCAGCAGCTTGCAGGGACCGAACACTGAAGCTTTCTTT
TRBV7-2	.	.	TRBJ2-7	CASSLRVGYEQYF	TGTGCCAGCAGCTTAAGGGTGGGATACGAGCAGTACTTC
TRBV5-1	.	.	TRBJ1-3	CASSLAPATSGNTIYF	TGCGCCAGCAGCTTGGCTCCGGCCACCTCTGGAAACACCATATATTTT
TRBV5-1	.	.	TRBJ2-5	CASSPLGPAETQYF	TGCGCCAGCAGCCCGCTGGGGCCTGCAGAGACCCAGTACTTC
TRBV28	TRBD2	.	TRBJ2-1	CASSPLAGGNNEQFF	TGTGCCAGCAGTCCACTAGCGGGAGGTAACAATGAGCAGTTCTTC
TRBV2	.	.	TRBJ2-7	CASSAWEGDASYEQYF	TGTGCCAGCAGTGCCTGGGAGGGGGACGCCTCCTACGAGCAGTACTTC
TRBV5-4	TRBD1	.	TRBJ1-2	CASSLETGRANYGYTF	TGTGCCAGCAGCTTGGAGACAGGGAGAGCTAACTATGGCTACACCTTC
TRBV18	.	.	TRBJ2-7	CASSPPRVVVGSYEQYF	TGTGCCAGCTCACCACCACGAGTGGTCGTCGGATCCTACGAGCAGTACTTC
TRBV5-1	.	.	TRBJ1-4	CASSLAGSNEKLFF	TGCGCCAGCAGCTTGGCAGGAAGTAATGAAAAACTGTTTTTT
TRBV5-1	TRBD2	once	TRBJ2-3	CASSLVTSGGGTQYF	TGCGCCAGCAGCTTGGTGACTAGCGGTGGAGGTACGCAGTATTTT
TRBV28	.	.	TRBJ1-3	CASSLNRALSGNTIYF	TGTGCCAGCAGTTTAAACAGGGCGCTCTCTGGAAACACCATATATTTT
TRBV28	.	.	TRBJ1-2	CASSLGGSPSKKGYTF	TGTGCCAGCAGTTTGGGCGGATCCCCCTCTAAGAAGGGCTACACCTTC
TRBV4-1	.	.	TRBJ2-3	CASSPGSDTQYF	TGCGCCAGCAGCCCTGGGTCAGATACGCAGTATTTT
TRBV30	TRBD2	.	TRBJ2-3	CAWSVFQAGRTDTQYF	TGTGCCTGGAGTGTATTCCAAGCGGGACGAACAGATACGCAGTATTTT
TRBV7-2	.	.	TRBJ2-5	CASSLEGGETQYF	TGTGCCAGCAGCTTAGAGGGCGGAGAGACCCAGTACTTC
TRBV7-9	.	.	TRBJ2-7	CASSPRGAGVYYEQYF	TGTGCCAGCAGCCCCCGGGGGGCGGGAGTCTACTACGAGCAGTACTTC
TRBV7-3	TRBD2	.	TRBJ2-1	CASSAGTSLNEQFF	TGTGCCAGCAGCGCGGGGACTAGCCTGAATGAGCAGTTCTTC
TRBV28	TRBD2	.	TRBJ2-1	CASPPTSGSLNEQFF	TGTGCCAGCCCCCCAACTAGCGGGAGTTTAAATGAGCAGTTCTTC
TRBV7-2	TRBD1	once	TRBJ1-5	CASSLAGQGFRQPQHF	TGTGCCAGCAGCTTAGCAGGACAGGGTTTCCGACAGCCCCAGCATTTT
TRBV11-1	.	.	TRBJ2-7	CASSLAAGVGGEQYF	TGTGCCAGCAGCTTAGCGGCAGGGGTCGGTGGCGAGCAGTACTTC
TRBV5-1	TRBD2	.	TRBJ2-5	CASSPRTSGRAQETQYF	TGCGCCAGCAGCCCCCGGACTAGCGGGAGGGCCCAAGAGACCCAGTACTTC
TRBV7-2	.	.	TRBJ2-3	CASSLGWAEDTQYF	TGTGCCAGCAGTCTGGGTTGGGCGGAAGATACGCAGTATTTT
TRBV18	.	.	TRBJ2-1	CASSPGIDRSRFF	TGTGCCAGCTCACCCGGTATTGATCGAAGTAGGTTCTTC
TRBV5-1	TRBD1	once	TRBJ2-3	CASSLGQGMKDTQYF	TGCGCCAGCAGCTTGGGACAGGGGATGAAAGATACGCAGTATTTT
TRBV5-1	.	.	TRBJ2-6	CASSGRAGANVLTF	TGCGCCAGCAGCGGTAGGGCTGGGGCCAACGTCCTGACTTTC
TRBV4-1	.	.	TRBJ1-4	CASSQVWASDEKLFF	TGCGCCAGCAGCCAAGTGTGGGCCTCGGATGAAAAACTGTTTTTT
TRBV6-6	.	.	TRBJ2-5	CASSYGGYQETQYF	TGTGCCAGCAGTTATGGGGGGTACCAAGAGACCCAGTACTTC
TRBV28	.	.	TRBJ1-4	CASSSLGDAVGEKLFF	TGTGCCAGCAGTTCTCTGGGGGATGCGGTTGGTGAAAAACTGTTTTTT
TRBV6-1	.	.	TRBJ1-5	CASSGGGAGQPQHF	TGTGCCAGCAGTGGGGGCGGGGCAGGTCAGCCCCAGCATTTT
TRBV18	TRBD1	.	TRBJ2-7	CASTGTGSYEQYF	TGTGCCAGTACCGGGACAGGGAGTTACGAGCAGTACTTC
TRBV30	.	.	TRBJ2-7	CACIEDEQYF	TGTGCCTGCATAGAGGACGAGCAGTACTTC
TRBV28	TRBD2	.	TRBJ2-6	CASSTRGRDFGSGANVLTF	TGTGCCAGCAGTACCAGAGGGAGGGACTTCGGGTCCGGGGCCAACGTCCTGACTTTC
TRBV7-3	.	.	TRBJ2-7	CASSLTARLEQYF	TGTGCCAGCAGCTTAACCGCTCGGTTAGAGCAGTACTTC
TRBV5-6	.	.	TRBJ2-6	CASSQGPFSGANVLTF	TGTGCCAGCAGCCAAGGACCGTTCTCTGGGGCCAACGTCCTGACTTTC